Below, 6 T cell receptor beta chains from the same sample are listed, as sequenced in a study of shared clonotypes between healthy human individuals. Generated by immunoSEQ multiplex PCR, the TCRdb table keeps only in-frame clones and is missing some. The table includes millions of clones, roughly 92% detected once. The sequenced sample consisted of naive CD4+ T cells sorted from blood. Sample subset: CD45RA+ positively selected. The receptors here all came from a man aged 18 to 29 in good health.

V gene TRBV28 combines with J gene TRBJ2-1; 8 bases align to TRBD1. Trimming removed 5 bases from V and 7 bases from J; junction bases left unmatched: 10. The CDR3 length is 15 residues. Germline CDR1 is MDHEN and CDR2 is SYDVKM. CDR3 sequence reads: CASSPGTGPGNEQFF. The CDR3 nucleotides read TGTGCCAGCAGTCCCGGGACAGGCCCAGGGAATGAGCAGTTCTTC.

The CDR3 loop is CAIRTSGVSEQYF. DNA for the CDR3: TGTGCCATCAGAACTAGCGGGGTTTCCGAGCAGTACTTC. The chain is built from TRBV10-3 and TRBJ2-7; 10 nucleotides align to TRBD2. This CDR3 region has 13 residues. With 6 bases clipped from V and 6 bases from J, the junction kept 5 bases outside the gene matches. CDR1 ENHRY and CDR2 SYGVKD come from the germline V gene.

Comments on this clone: The same CDR3 arises from other DNA sequences in this sample as well. The rearrangement uses TRBV6-6 and TRBJ1-2; 7 bases line up with TRBD1. Germline lookup yields CDR1 MNHNY and CDR2 SVGAGI (reference sequence). With 6 bases clipped from V and 7 bases from J, the junction kept 2 bases outside the gene matches. This CDR3 is 11 amino acids long. In DNA, the CDR3 is TGTGCCAGCAGCCCAGGGGGTGGCTACACCTTC. Amino acid sequence: CASSPGGGYTF.

The rearrangement links TRBV10-3 to TRBJ2-3, with 13 bases fitting TRBD2. After removal of 8 bases from V and 0 bases from J, the junction contained 8 bases not matched to a gene. Germline-derived CDR1 and CDR2 are ENHRY and SYGVKD. The CDR3 is 17 residues long. CDR3 sequence: CAIRGTSGESSTDTQYF. The CDR3 DNA follows: TGTGCCATCCGCGGGACTAGCGGGGAATCTAGCACAGATACGCAGTATTTT.

The rearrangement links TRBV18 to TRBJ2-2; D is possibly TRBD2 (5 bases). Germline-derived CDR1 and CDR2 are KGHSH and LQKENI. The germline V and J ends were trimmed by 2 bases and 1 base, with 8 bases remaining between them. CDR3 length: 15 amino acids. The CDR3 bases are TGTGCCAGCTCACCAACTAGTCTGAACACCGGGGAGCTGTTTTTT. Translation: CASSPTSLNTGELFF.

This clone was counted once. Different DNA sequences within this sample yield the same CDR3. This rearrangement joins TRBV25-1 to TRBJ1-2; D perhaps matches TRBD1 (5 bases). The germline V and J ends were trimmed by 4 bases and 4 bases, with 10 bases remaining between them. The CDR3 contains 13 residues. Germline V lookup: CDR1 MGHDK, CDR2 SYGVNS. CDR3 sequence: CASSATGSYGYTF. The CDR3 bases are TGTGCCAGCAGTGCCACAGGAAGCTATGGCTACACCTTC.